Listed below are T cell receptor beta chains from one sample, sequenced in a study of blood T cell repertoires in COVID-19. The repertoire was sequenced with immunoSEQ multiplex PCR; TCRdb's copy has only in-frame clones and lacks some. The repertoire holds approximately 150,000 clones, around 82% seen once, with about 6% in the top ten. Source material: PBMCs or T cells enriched from blood (not recorded which). The receptors derive from a man aged 40-55 years who had recovered from COVID-19. CDR3s include the opening cysteine and the closing phenylalanine or tryptophan. Fields, in order: V gene, clone size, J gene, D gene, CDR3 protein, CDR3 DNA. The D gene is left open where the match is weak. The size field is filled for only some rows; it gives once, few, many or a size class.

TRBV3-1/TRBV3-2	-	TRBJ2-1	TRBD2	CASSQRPGLVSHEQFF	TGTGCCAGCAGCCAACGACCGGGACTAGTGTCCCATGAGCAGTTCTTC
TRBV24-1	-	TRBJ2-2	TRBD1	CATSDSTGVLNTGELFF	TGTGCCACCAGTGACTCCACAGGGGTCTTAAACACCGGGGAGCTGTTTTTT
TRBV7-3	once	TRBJ2-3	-	CASSLQGKATDTQYF	TGTGCCAGCAGCTTACAGGGGAAGGCGACAGATACGCAGTATTTT
TRBV5-1	once	TRBJ2-7	TRBD1	CASSTGGLYEQYF	TGCGCCAGCTCTACAGGGGGCCTCTACGAGCAGTACTTC
TRBV11-2	-	TRBJ2-5	-	CASSSGIQETQYF	TGTGCCAGCAGCTCGGGGATCCAAGAGACCCAGTACTTC
TRBV9	-	TRBJ2-1	TRBD1	CASSGGQGAYNEQFF	TGTGCCAGCAGCGGCGGACAGGGGGCCTACAATGAGCAGTTCTTC
TRBV5-1	-	TRBJ2-7	-	CASSSQGSSYEQYF	TGCGCCAGCAGCTCTCAGGGTAGCTCCTACGAGCAGTACTTC
TRBV7-2	once	TRBJ1-2	TRBD1	CASSFTGTANGYTF	TGTGCCAGCAGCTTTACCGGGACAGCGAATGGCTACACCTTC
TRBV9	-	TRBJ1-2	-	CASSESDTLEGYTF	TGTGCCAGCAGCGAGAGTGACACCCTCGAGGGCTACACCTTC
TRBV7-3	-	TRBJ2-1	TRBD2	CASRSGTSAGGVVNEQFF	TGTGCCAGCAGGTCCGGGACTAGCGCGGGGGGAGTCGTCAATGAGCAGTTCTTC
TRBV6-6	-	TRBJ2-1	-	CASRISPTNNEQFF	TGTGCCAGCAGGATTAGCCCTACTAACAATGAGCAGTTCTTC
TRBV11-3	-	TRBJ2-2	-	CASSSGRGRYTGELFF	TGTGCCAGCAGCTCCGGGAGGGGGCGGTACACCGGGGAGCTGTTTTTT
TRBV2	-	TRBJ2-2	-	CASSRLLNTGELFF	TGTGCCAGCAGTCGACTCTTGAACACCGGGGAGCTGTTTTTT
TRBV6-5	once	TRBJ1-5	-	CASRTYRDSNQPQHF	TGTGCCAGCAGAACCTACAGGGATAGCAATCAGCCCCAGCATTTT
TRBV2	-	TRBJ2-1	-	CASSFASPYNEQFF	TGTGCCAGCAGTTTCGCTAGCCCCTACAATGAGCAGTTCTTC
TRBV5-1	-	TRBJ2-1	TRBD1	CASSGGTGSNEQFF	TGCGCCAGCAGCGGAGGGACAGGGAGCAATGAGCAGTTCTTC
TRBV7-3	-	TRBJ1-1	TRBD1	CASSRTTGTEAFF	TGTGCCAGCAGCCGTACGACAGGGACTGAAGCTTTCTTT
TRBV12-3/TRBV12-4	-	TRBJ2-1	TRBD1	CASSFQGAGACLF	TGTGCCAGCAGTTTCCAGGGGGCCGGGGCTTGTCTCTTC
TRBV6-6	-	TRBJ2-3	TRBD2	CASSYGLAGGTDTQYF	TGTGCCAGCAGTTACGGCCTAGCGGGGGGCACAGATACGCAGTATTTT
TRBV5-6	-	TRBJ1-3	TRBD1	CASSWGTGNKNTIYF	TGTGCCAGCAGTTGGGGGACAGGCAATAAAAACACCATATATTTT
TRBV3-1/TRBV3-2	-	TRBJ1-4	TRBD1	CASSPPGTGIGKLFF	TGTGCCAGCAGCCCACCGGGGACAGGGATTGGAAAACTGTTTTTT
TRBV30	-	TRBJ1-2	-	CAWRHTTDSYGYTF	TGTGCCTGGAGACACACCACCGACAGTTATGGCTACACCTTC
TRBV18	-	TRBJ1-5	-	CASSPPSTASNQPQHF	TGTGCCAGCTCACCACCTTCGACAGCTTCAAATCAGCCCCAGCATTTT
TRBV5-1	few	TRBJ2-2	TRBD1	CASSPTGRTGELFF	TGCGCCAGCAGCCCGACAGGGCGCACCGGGGAGCTGTTTTTT